The T cell receptor (beta chain) described here comes from a study of blood T cell repertoires in COVID-19. Data came from immunoSEQ multiplex PCR; TCRdb stores just in-frame clones and leaves some out. The table has 250,000 to 300,000 clones, more than 75% seen once; the top ten hold around 15%. The specimen was PBMCs or T cells enriched from blood (not recorded which). The sequence was collected from a man aged 18-30 years who had recovered from COVID-19.

In DNA, the CDR3 is TGTGCCAGCAGTTTTGTGGGGCGCAACGCTGAAGCTTTCTTT. Translating gives CASSFVGRNAEAFF. The rearrangement joins TRBV27 to TRBJ1-1, with D perhaps matching TRBD1 (5 bases). This CDR3 has 14 residues. Trimming removed 3 bases from V and 6 bases from J, with 14 bases in between. Germline-derived CDR1 and CDR2 are MNHEY and SMNVEV (reference sequence).